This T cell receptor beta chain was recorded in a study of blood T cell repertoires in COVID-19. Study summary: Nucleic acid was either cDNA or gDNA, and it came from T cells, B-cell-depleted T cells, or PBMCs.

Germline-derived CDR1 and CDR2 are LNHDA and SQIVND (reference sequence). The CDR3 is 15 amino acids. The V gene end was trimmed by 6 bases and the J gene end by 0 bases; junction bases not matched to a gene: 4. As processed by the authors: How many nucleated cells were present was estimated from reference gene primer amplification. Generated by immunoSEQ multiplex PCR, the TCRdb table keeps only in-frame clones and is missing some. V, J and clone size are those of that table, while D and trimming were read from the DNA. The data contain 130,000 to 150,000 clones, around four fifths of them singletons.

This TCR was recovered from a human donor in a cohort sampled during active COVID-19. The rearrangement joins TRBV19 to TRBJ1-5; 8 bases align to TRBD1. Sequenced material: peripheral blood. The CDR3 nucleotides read TGTGCCAGTAGCCGCGGACAGGGTAGCAATCAGCCCCAGCATTTT. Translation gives CASSRGQGSNQPQHF.